A single sample gave rise to the 10 T cell receptor beta chains below, sequenced in a study of CD8+ T cells in alopecia areata. Reverse transcribed after extraction, RNA yielded cDNA as the sequencing template. The method was immunoSEQ multiplex PCR; TCRdb's version includes in-frame clones alone and lacks a portion of them. The table lists more than 95,000 clones, about 46% of them singletons. The specimen was NKG2D-low CD8+ T cells sorted from blood. These TCRs come from a human donor with alopecia areata.

The chain has TRBV25-1 and TRBJ1-2; D call uncertain. The V end was cut by 3 bases, the J end by 3 bases, with 11 bases between. CDR1 MGHDK and CDR2 SYGVNS come from the germline V gene. The CDR3 is 14 residues long. DNA for the CDR3: TGTGCCAGCAGTGATCATACCCTCGACTATGGCTACACCTTC. Amino acids: CASSDHTLDYGYTF.

This clone turned up a few times. The chain carries TRBV29-1 and TRBJ2-5; TRBD2 aligns across 15 bases. In germline, CDR1 is SQVTM, CDR2 ANQGSEA. This CDR3 region has 21 residues. V dropped 1 base and J dropped 6; count of bases not matched to a gene: 21. The DNA of the CDR3 is TGCAGCGTTGAAGGCCGTGACGCTTACGGACTAGCGGGAGGGCCGGGGAAGACCCAGTACTTC. Amino acid sequence: CSVEGRDAYGLAGGPGKTQYF.

This sequence joins TRBV29-1 and TRBJ2-1, with D unclear. Germline CDR1 SQVTM, CDR2 ANQGSEA. Trimming took off 3 bases at V and 2 bases at J, with 8 bases between the two ends. The length of the CDR3 is 13 residues. CDR3 amino acids: CSVDIGPYNEQFF. CDR3 bases: TGCAGCGTTGATATAGGCCCCTACAATGAGCAGTTCTTC.

A few counts support this clone. The V and J genes are TRBV7-9 and TRBJ2-1; 10 bases match TRBD1. Germline V gene sequence: CDR1 SEHNR, CDR2 FQNEAQ (reference sequence). The V and J ends lost 5 bases and 8 bases, in that order; junction bases with no gene match: 0. This CDR3 is built from 12 residues. The CDR3, as DNA: TGTGCCAGCAGCGACAGGGGGCATGAGCAGTTCTTC. Amino acids: CASSDRGHEQFF.

This clone was seen just once. This sequence joins TRBV29-1 and TRBJ2-2; no clear D gene. The germline CDR1 and CDR2 sequences are SQVTM and ANQGSEA. The CDR3 length is 12 residues. Trimming left V 7 bases short and J 4 bases short, with 10 bases between. CDR3 region: CSAPESTGELFF. CDR3 DNA: TGCAGCGCCCCTGAGAGCACCGGGGAGCTGTTTTTT.

The chain joins TRBV7-6 to TRBJ2-2, with a tentative D call TRBD1 (6 bases). From germline, CDR1 is SGHVS and CDR2 FNYEAQ. Trimming removed 11 bases from V and 7 bases from J, with 11 bases in between. This CDR3 is built from 11 residues. CDR3 sequence: CASGADGELFF. As DNA, the CDR3 is TGTGCCTCAGGGGCGGACGGGGAGCTGTTTTTT.

This chain links TRBV7-9 with TRBJ2-5; D uncertain. Matching the DNA end better, TRBJ2-7 makes the J call doubtful. The CDR3 spans 15 residues. Germline CDR1 reads SEHNR; CDR2 reads FQNEAQ (reference sequence). The CDR3 here is CASSLEGQELYEQYF. The CDR3 coding sequence is TGTGCCAGCAGCTTAGAAGGGCAGGAGCTCTACGAGCAGTACTTC.

The chain is built from TRBV30 and TRBJ2-3; D remains ambiguous. This CDR3 has 14 residues. Germline values: CDR1 GTSNPN, CDR2 SVGIG (reference sequence). V lost 4 bases and J lost 1, with 12 bases in between. This CDR3 reads CAWKWQIGTDTQYF. CDR3 sequence (DNA): TGTGCCTGGAAATGGCAGATCGGCACAGATACGCAGTATTTT.

This chain links TRBV29-1 with TRBJ1-1; TRBD1 is a possible D gene (5 bases). This CDR3 has 13 amino acids. In germline, CDR1 is SQVTM, CDR2 ANQGSEA. V lost 4 bases, J lost 4 bases, and 13 bases lay in between. CDR3 coding DNA: TGCAGCGTTGTGGGGGACGCGGTCACTGAAGCTTTCTTT. Its translation is CSVVGDAVTEAFF.

The V call is TRBV29-1, the J call TRBJ2-2; D call uncertain. Trimming took 4 bases from V and 6 from J, leaving 9 bases between them. The germline V gene encodes CDR1 SQVTM and CDR2 ANQGSEA. This CDR3 has 12 residues. The CDR3 reads CSVVVVAGELFF. The DNA for the CDR3 is TGCAGCGTTGTGGTCGTCGCCGGGGAGCTGTTTTTT.